Presented here are 28 T cell receptor beta chains from one specimen sequenced in a study of shared clonotypes between healthy human individuals. Produced via immunoSEQ multiplex PCR; TCRdb's table is partial and in-frame only. The sample contains about 500,000 clones, 60% to 80% of which appear only once. Specimen: PBMCs. Receptors originate from a woman aged 40 to 50 in good health. Some clones in this sample may be carry-over from other donors' samples.

This clone was seen once. With a much larger clone just one base away, this may be a read error. The chain has TRBV5-1 and TRBJ2-5; 7 bases agree with TRBD2. The DNA end favors TRBJ2-7, so the J call may be wrong. CDR1 and CDR2 from the germline V gene are SGHRS and YFSETQ. There are 17 residues in the CDR3. Written as DNA, the CDR3 is TGCGCCAGCAGCTCGCCCAGATCAGCGGGATCTGCCTACGAGCAGTACTTC. The encoded protein is CASSSPRSAGSAYEQYF.

The chain joins TRBV6-5 to TRBJ1-1; no clear D. The germline CDR1 and CDR2 sequences are MNHEY and SVGAGI. V was pared by 6 bases and J by 1 base, with 9 bases between. This CDR3 contains 13 residues. Here the CDR3 DNA reads TGTGCCAGCAGAATAGACACGAACACTGAAGCTTTCTTT. This encodes CASRIDTNTEAFF.

About this clone itself: This clone may be a read error of a much larger clone one base away. Other DNA variants within this sample encode the same CDR3. The V gene is TRBV2, the J gene TRBJ1-5; weak D call: TRBD1 (6 bases). The CDR3 is 15 amino acids. Germline V lookup: CDR1 SNHLY, CDR2 FYNNEI. Between the trimmed V and J ends, which lost 6 bases and 0 bases, there was a span of 12 bases. CDR3: CASRDSSLSNQPQHF. The CDR3 region has the DNA TGTGCCAGCAGGGACAGCTCCCTTAGCAATCAGCCCCAGCATTTT.

This clone was observed a few times. The chain uses TRBV7-8 and TRBJ2-5, with D perhaps TRBD2 (6 bases). Germline CDR1 is SGHVS and CDR2 is FQNEAQ. This CDR3 is built from 15 residues. The V and J ends lost 4 bases and 2 bases respectively, with 14 bases between them. CDR3 in amino acids: CASSSRTNEQETQYF. CDR3 coding DNA: TGTGCCAGCAGCTCCCGGACTAACGAGCAAGAGACCCAGTACTTC.

V and J are TRBV14 and TRBJ1-1; tentatively, D is TRBD1 (6 bases). In germline, CDR1 is SGHDN, CDR2 FVKESK. CDR3 length: 15 residues. The germline V and J ends were trimmed by 3 bases and 6 bases, with 17 bases remaining between them. The CDR3 DNA is TGTGCCAGCAGCCACTCAAGACAGGCCGGGGCTGAAGCTTTCTTT. This encodes CASSHSRQAGAEAFF.

The V gene is TRBV6-4, the J gene TRBJ2-7; D is possibly TRBD1 (5 bases). Germline loops: CDR1 MRHNA, CDR2 SNTAGT. Trimming shortened V by 6 bases and J by 2 bases, and 14 bases separated the two germline ends. The CDR3 contains 14 residues. CDR3 amino acids: CASSRQRTAYEQYF. The CDR3 DNA follows: TGTGCCAGCAGCCGACAGCGCACAGCCTACGAGCAGTACTTC.

The genes are TRBV2 and TRBJ2-7, with D possibly being TRBD1 (6 bases). V was shortened by 6 bases and J by 2 bases, with 20 bases between the two germline ends. Germline V gives CDR1 SNHLY, CDR2 FYNNEI. This CDR3 contains 16 residues. This chain's CDR3 is CASSIEPGELAYEQYF. The CDR3 nucleotides are TGTGCCAGCAGCATTGAACCAGGGGAGCTGGCCTACGAGCAGTACTTC.

This chain uses TRBV27 with TRBJ1-2; 9 positions agree with TRBD1. V was clipped by 6 bases and J by 5 bases; unmatched bases: 4. The CDR3 is 13 amino acids. Germline-derived CDR1 and CDR2 are MNHEY and SMNVEV (reference sequence). CDR3 region: CASSRGQGYGYTF. For the CDR3, the DNA is TGTGCCAGCAGCCGGGGACAGGGTTATGGCTACACCTTC.

The chain carries TRBV11-2 and TRBJ1-2; D gene uncertain. CDR1 and CDR2 from the germline V gene are SGHAT and FQNNGV. V lost 2 bases, J lost 4 bases, and 14 bases lay in between. The CDR3 has 15 residues. Here the CDR3 DNA reads TGTGCCAGCAGCTTAACGGTCGGCGAGGGCTATGGCTACACCTTC. Amino acid sequence: CASSLTVGEGYGYTF.

To note about this clone: Since a far larger clone is one base different, this is likely a read error. Other DNA sequences in the same sample also yield this CDR3. J is TRBJ1-2 and V is TRBV29-1; D is uncertain. CDR1 is SQVTM, CDR2 ANQGSEA, per germline. CDR3 length: 12 residues. Between the trimmed V and J ends, which lost 3 bases and 7 bases, there was a span of 12 bases. Written as DNA, the CDR3 is TGCAGCGTTGAGGATCTGCTAAGTGGCTACACCTTC. Translation: CSVEDLLSGYTF.

The chain employs TRBV2 and TRBJ2-5; D may match TRBD1 or TRBD2 (5 bases each). The germline gives CDR1 SNHLY, CDR2 FYNNEI. V lost 1 base and J 5 bases, leaving 8 bases between the germline ends. This CDR3 spans 13 amino acids. The CDR3 DNA follows: TGTGCCAGCAGTGAAGGGGGGAAGGAGACCCAGTACTTC. Residues: CASSEGGKETQYF.

In regard to this clone: Because it lacks the conserved phenylalanine or tryptophan at the end, this CDR3 is likely a read error. It is unclear where the CDR3 begins or ends on the DNA, so no DNA is shown, and the CDR3 is as TCRdb lists it. The rearrangement links TRBV6-1 to TRBJ2-7; the table calls TRBD1, which could not be checked here. Termini included, the CDR3 measures 15 amino acids. From germline, CDR1 is MNHNS and CDR2 SASEGT. CDR3 sequence: CASSESGTGGNEQYL.

This clone was observed once. The chain has TRBV19 and TRBJ2-5, with 9 bases identical to TRBD2. The V gene's germline CDR1 is LNHDA and CDR2 SQIVND (reference sequence). V lost 5 bases to trimming and J lost 4 bases; unmatched junction nucleotides: 8. The CDR3 runs 15 residues. This chain's CDR3 is CASSLRVAGVETQYF. CDR3 bases: TGTGCCAGTAGTCTTCGGGTAGCGGGAGTAGAGACCCAGTACTTC.

This chain uses TRBV18 with TRBJ1-2; 7 bases match TRBD1. Germline trimming cut 6 bases from V and 7 bases from J; bases unmatched to any gene: 11. The CDR3 spans 14 residues. The germline CDR1 and CDR2 sequences are KGHSH and LQKENI. The CDR3 nucleotides are TGTGCCAGCTCTCCCTCCGGGACAGAAACTGGCTACACCTTC. It yields the protein CASSPSGTETGYTF.

This clone appeared once. A read error may be the cause here, since a much bigger clone is one base away. Other DNA sequences in the same sample also yield this CDR3. This sequence joins TRBV30 and TRBJ2-6; TRBD1 matches 7 bases. This CDR3 has 15 residues. The germline gives CDR1 GTSNPN, CDR2 SVGIG (reference sequence). CDR3 nucleotide sequence: TGTGCCTGGGGGACAGACCTCTCTGGGGCCAACGTCCTGACTTTT. This gives the protein CAWGTDLSGANVLTF.

The V and J genes are TRBV7-2 and TRBJ2-7; D remains unclear. This CDR3 has 14 amino acids. CDR1 is SGHTA, CDR2 FQGNSA, per germline. Trimming took off 0 bases at V and 0 bases at J, with 6 bases between the two ends. Here the CDR3 DNA reads TGTGCCAGCAGCTTAGCGAAAAGCTCCTACGAGCAGTACTTC. Residues: CASSLAKSSYEQYF.

The J gene is TRBJ2-3, the V gene TRBV28; D uncertain. Looked up from germline, CDR1 is MDHEN and CDR2 is SYDVKM. The CDR3 has 13 residues. The V and J ends lost 6 bases and 0 bases respectively, with 7 bases between them. CDR3 amino acids: CASSEVSTDTQYF. CDR3 bases: TGTGCCAGCAGCGAAGTTAGCACAGATACGCAGTATTTT.

The chain has TRBV7-4 and TRBJ2-7; D uncertain. Trimming left V 6 bases short and J 0 bases short, with 18 bases between. This CDR3 spans 16 amino acids. The V gene's germline CDR1 is SGHVT and CDR2 SQSDAQ. The CDR3 is CASRLYRPLSSYEQYF. CDR3 bases: TGTGCCAGCAGATTATATCGGCCCCTCAGCTCCTACGAGCAGTACTTC.

The chain is built from TRBV30 and TRBJ1-2; the D gene is possibly TRBD1 (6 bases). Trimming left V 5 bases short and J 12 bases short, with 7 bases between. Germline lookup yields CDR1 GTSNPN and CDR2 SVGIG (reference sequence). There are 8 residues in the CDR3. CDR3 sequence reads: CAWGQHTF. The CDR3 DNA follows: TGTGCCTGGGGACAGCACACCTTC.

This chain uses TRBV21-1 with TRBJ2-1; no check of the table's D call, TRBD2, against the DNA was made. TRBV21-1 is deemed a pseudogene. The CDR3 consists of 15 residues. The CDR3 bases are TGTGCCAGCAGCTTAGTTCCAGAGGCCTACAATGAGCAGTTCTTC. Translating gives CASSLVPEAYNEQFF.

For this clone: The same CDR3 also results from other DNA sequences found in this sample. The chain carries TRBV6-6 and TRBJ1-5; D gene unclear. The CDR3 has 13 amino acids. The germline V and J ends were trimmed by 2 bases and 1 base, with 3 bases remaining between them. Germline CDR1 is MNHNY and CDR2 is SVGAGI (reference sequence). CDR3 residues: CASSYGSNQPQHF. The CDR3 DNA reads TGTGCCAGCAGTTACGGAAGCAATCAGCCCCAGCATTTT.

To note about this clone: It is likely a read error: a sequence one base away is far more abundant. This rearrangement joins TRBV30 to TRBJ2-6, with TRBD1 as a possible D gene (7 bases). This CDR3 is built from 15 residues. CDR1 and CDR2 (germline): GTSNPN, SVGIG (reference sequence). CDR3: CTRGTDLSGANVLTF. CDR3 DNA: TGTACCCGGGGGACAGACCTCTCTGGGGCCAACGTCCTGACTTTC.

The chain's CDR3 is CASSKFRASRFGNTIYF. The DNA of the CDR3 is TGTGCCAGCAGCAAATTTAGGGCGTCGAGGTTTGGAAACACCATATATTTT. The gene calls are TRBV21-1 and TRBJ1-3. TRBV21-1 is tagged as a pseudogene. There are 17 residues in the CDR3.

This clone showed up just once. The genes are TRBV27 and TRBJ2-3, with 12 bases that match TRBD2. The ends lost 1 base at V and 1 base at J; junction bases unmatched: 9. The germline gives CDR1 MNHEY, CDR2 SMNVEV (reference sequence). CDR3 length: 19 amino acids. CDR3 DNA sequence: TGTGCCAGCAGTTTATTTTGGCTAGCGGGAGGGCAAGGCACAGATACGCAGTATTTT. Translating gives CASSLFWLAGGQGTDTQYF.

The chain joins TRBV5-4 to TRBJ2-4; D may match TRBD1 or TRBD2 (5 bases each). This CDR3 contains 14 residues. CDR1 and CDR2 (germline): SGHNT, YYREEE (reference sequence). Trimming took 0 bases from V and 3 from J, leaving 7 bases between them. The CDR3 region has the DNA TGTGCCAGCAGCTTGGCTGGGGGCAAAAACATTCAGTACTTC. Its protein is CASSLAGGKNIQYF.

The V gene is TRBV19, the J gene TRBJ1-5, with 7 positions matching TRBD1. CDR1 and CDR2 (germline): LNHDA, SQIVND (reference sequence). The V segment lost 6 bases and the J segment 2 bases; nucleotides outside the gene matches: 10. The CDR3 consists of 16 residues. The CDR3 DNA sequence: TGTGCCAGTAGAAACAGGGGCTTAATAGGCAATCAGCCCCAGCATTTT. Translating gives CASRNRGLIGNQPQHF.

This clone appeared once. V usage is TRBV4-3 and J usage is TRBJ1-2, with 10 bases fitting TRBD1. V was pared by 2 bases and J by 8 bases, with 5 bases of the junction left unmatched. The CDR3 is 14 amino acids. Germline assignment: CDR1 LGHNA and CDR2 YSLEER. In DNA, the CDR3 is TGCGCCAGCAGCCAACCGGACAGGGGGGGCGGCTACACCTTC. It specifies CASSQPDRGGGYTF.

The rearrangement links TRBV27 to TRBJ1-5; 7 nucleotides line up with TRBD1. This CDR3 spans 15 amino acids. The junction had 11 bases not matched to a gene; V was cut back by 5 bases and J by 7 bases. Germline-derived CDR1 and CDR2 are MNHEY and SMNVEV (reference sequence). The CDR3 DNA is TGTGCCAGCAGTGAAAGACAGGGACTAGGGCAGCCCCAGCATTTT. Translated, it gives CASSERQGLGQPQHF.